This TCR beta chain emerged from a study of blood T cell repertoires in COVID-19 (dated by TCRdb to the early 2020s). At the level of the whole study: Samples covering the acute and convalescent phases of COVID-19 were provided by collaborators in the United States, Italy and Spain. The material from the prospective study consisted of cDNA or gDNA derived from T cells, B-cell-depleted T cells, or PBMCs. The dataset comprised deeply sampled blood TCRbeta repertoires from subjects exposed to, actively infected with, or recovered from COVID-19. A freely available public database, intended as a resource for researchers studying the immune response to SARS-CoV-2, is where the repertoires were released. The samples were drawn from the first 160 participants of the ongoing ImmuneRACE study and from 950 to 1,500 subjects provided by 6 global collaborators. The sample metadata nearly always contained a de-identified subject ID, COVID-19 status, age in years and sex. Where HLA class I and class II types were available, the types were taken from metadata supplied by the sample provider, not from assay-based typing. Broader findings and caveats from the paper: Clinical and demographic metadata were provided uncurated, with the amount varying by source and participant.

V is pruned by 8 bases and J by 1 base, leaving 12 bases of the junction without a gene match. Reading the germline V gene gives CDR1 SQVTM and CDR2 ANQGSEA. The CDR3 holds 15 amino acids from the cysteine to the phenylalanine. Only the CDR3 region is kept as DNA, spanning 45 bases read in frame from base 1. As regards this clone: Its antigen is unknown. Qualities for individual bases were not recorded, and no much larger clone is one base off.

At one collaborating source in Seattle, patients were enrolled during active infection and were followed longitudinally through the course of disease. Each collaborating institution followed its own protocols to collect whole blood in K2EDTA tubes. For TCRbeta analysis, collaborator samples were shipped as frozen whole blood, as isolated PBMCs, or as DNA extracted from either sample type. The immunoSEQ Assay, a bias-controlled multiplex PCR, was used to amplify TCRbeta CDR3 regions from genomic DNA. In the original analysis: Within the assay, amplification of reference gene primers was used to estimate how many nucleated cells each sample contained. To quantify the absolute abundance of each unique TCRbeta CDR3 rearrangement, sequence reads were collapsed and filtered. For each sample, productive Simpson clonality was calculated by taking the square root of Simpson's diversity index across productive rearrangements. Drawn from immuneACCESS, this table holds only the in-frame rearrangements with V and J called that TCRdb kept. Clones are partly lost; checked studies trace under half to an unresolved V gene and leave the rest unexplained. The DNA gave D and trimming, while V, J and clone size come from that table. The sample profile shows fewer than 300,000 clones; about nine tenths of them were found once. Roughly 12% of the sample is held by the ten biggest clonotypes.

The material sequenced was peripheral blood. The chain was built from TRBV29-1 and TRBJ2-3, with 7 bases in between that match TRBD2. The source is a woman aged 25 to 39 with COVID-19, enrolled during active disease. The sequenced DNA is TGCAGCTTTGTACCGCGGGGGTCTGGCACAGATACGCAGTATTTT. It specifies CSFVPRGSGTDTQYF.